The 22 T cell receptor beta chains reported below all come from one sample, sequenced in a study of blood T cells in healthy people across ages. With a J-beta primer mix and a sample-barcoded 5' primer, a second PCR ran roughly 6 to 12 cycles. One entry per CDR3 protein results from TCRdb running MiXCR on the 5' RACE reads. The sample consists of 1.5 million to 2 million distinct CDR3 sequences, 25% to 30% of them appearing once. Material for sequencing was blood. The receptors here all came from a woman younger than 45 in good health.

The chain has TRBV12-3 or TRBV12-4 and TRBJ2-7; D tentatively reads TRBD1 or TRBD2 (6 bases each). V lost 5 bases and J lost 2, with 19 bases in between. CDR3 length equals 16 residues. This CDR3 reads CASSTHWGAGAYEQYF. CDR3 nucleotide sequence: TGTGCCAGCAGTACTCATTGGGGGGCTGGAGCCTACGAGCAGTACTTC.

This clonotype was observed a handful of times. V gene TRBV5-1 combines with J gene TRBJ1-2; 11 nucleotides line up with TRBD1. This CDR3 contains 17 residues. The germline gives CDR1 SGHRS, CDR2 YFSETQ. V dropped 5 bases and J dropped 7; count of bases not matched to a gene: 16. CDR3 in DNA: TGCGCCAGCAGACAAACTTACACCGGGACAGGGGGATCTGGCTACACCTTC. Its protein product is CASRQTYTGTGGSGYTF.

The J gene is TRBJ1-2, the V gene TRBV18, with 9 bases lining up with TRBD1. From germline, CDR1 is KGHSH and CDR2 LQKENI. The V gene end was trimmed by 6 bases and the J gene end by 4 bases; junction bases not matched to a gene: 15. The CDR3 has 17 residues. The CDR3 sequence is CASSLPGQGLISYGYTF. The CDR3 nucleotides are TGTGCCAGCTCGCTGCCGGGACAGGGTCTCATTAGCTATGGCTACACCTTC.

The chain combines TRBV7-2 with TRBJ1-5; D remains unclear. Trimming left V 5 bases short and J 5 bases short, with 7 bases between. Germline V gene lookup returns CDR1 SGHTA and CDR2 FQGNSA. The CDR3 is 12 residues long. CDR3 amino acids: CASSGFDQPQHF. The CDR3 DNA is TGTGCCAGCAGCGGGTTTGATCAGCCCCAGCATTTT.

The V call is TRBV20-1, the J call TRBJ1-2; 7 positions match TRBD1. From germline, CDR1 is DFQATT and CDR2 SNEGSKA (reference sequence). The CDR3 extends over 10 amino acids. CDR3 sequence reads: CSPDRVGDTF. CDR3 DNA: TGCAGCCCAGACAGGGTCGGCGACACCTTC.

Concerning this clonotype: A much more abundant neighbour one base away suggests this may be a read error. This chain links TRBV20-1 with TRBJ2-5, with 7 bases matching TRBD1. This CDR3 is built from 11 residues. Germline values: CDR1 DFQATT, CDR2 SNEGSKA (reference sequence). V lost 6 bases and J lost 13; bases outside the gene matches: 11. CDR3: CSARQGFERYF. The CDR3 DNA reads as TGCAGTGCCAGACAGGGTTTCGAGCGGTACTTC.

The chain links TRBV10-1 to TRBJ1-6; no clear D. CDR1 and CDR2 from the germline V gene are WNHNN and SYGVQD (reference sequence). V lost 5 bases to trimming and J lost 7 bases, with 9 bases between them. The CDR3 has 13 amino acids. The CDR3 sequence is CASSSYGNSPLHF. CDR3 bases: TGCGCCAGCAGTTCATACGGGAATTCACCCCTCCACTTT.

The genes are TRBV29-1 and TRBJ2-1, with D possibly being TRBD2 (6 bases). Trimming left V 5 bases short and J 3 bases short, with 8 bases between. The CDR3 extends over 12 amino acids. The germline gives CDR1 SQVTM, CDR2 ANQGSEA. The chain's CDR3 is CSVTEGYNEQFF. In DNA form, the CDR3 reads TGCAGCGTTACGGAGGGCTACAATGAGCAGTTCTTC.

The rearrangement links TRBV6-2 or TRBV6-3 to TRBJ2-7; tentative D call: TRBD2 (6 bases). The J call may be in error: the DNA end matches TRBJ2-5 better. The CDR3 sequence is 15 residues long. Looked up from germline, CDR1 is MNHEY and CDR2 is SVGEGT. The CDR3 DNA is TGTGCCAGCAAAAGGTTTAGCGGCCCGGGGGAGACCCAGTACTTC. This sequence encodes CASKRFSGPGETQYF.

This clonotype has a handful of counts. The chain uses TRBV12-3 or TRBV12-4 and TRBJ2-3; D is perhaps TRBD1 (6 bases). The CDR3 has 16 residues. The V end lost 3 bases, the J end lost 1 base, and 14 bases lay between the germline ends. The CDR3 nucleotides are TGTGCCAGCAGTTTTCGGGACAACCGACGCACAGATACGCAGTATTTT. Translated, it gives CASSFRDNRRTDTQYF.

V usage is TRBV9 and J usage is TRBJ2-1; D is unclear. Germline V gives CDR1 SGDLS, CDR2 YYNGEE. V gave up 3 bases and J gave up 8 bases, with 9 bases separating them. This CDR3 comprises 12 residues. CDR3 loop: CASSGLGDEQFF. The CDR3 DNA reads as TGTGCCAGCAGCGGATTAGGTGATGAGCAGTTCTTC.

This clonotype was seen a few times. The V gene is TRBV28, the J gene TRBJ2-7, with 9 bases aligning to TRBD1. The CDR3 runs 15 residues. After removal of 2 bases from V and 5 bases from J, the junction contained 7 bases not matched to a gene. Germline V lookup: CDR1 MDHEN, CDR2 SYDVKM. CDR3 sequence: CASSLQTGGVHEQYF. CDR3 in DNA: TGTGCCAGCAGTTTACAGACAGGGGGGGTCCACGAGCAGTACTTC.

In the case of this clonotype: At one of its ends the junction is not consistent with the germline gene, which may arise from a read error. The CDR3 is CAGSPQWASEQYF. The CDR3 DNA reads as TGTGCCGGCAGTCCCCAATGGGCTTCGGAGCAGTACTTC. This chain connects TRBV14 to TRBJ2-5, with D unresolved. CDR1 and CDR2 from the germline V gene are SGHDN and FVKESK. There are 13 residues in the CDR3.

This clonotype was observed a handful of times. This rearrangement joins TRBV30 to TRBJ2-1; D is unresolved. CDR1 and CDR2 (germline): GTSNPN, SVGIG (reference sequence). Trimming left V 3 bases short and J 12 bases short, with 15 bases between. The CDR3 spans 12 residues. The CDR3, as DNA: TGTGCCTGGAGGGGGTCCAGGTTATGGCAGTTCTTC. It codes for CAWRGSRLWQFF.

CDR3 DNA: TGTGCTAGTGGTCCTTCCAGGGGTACTCAGCCCCAGCATTTT. Its translation: CASGPSRGTQPQHF. This chain uses TRBV12-5 with TRBJ1-5, with D tentatively TRBD1 (6 bases). V was cut by 5 bases and J by 6 bases, with 14 bases left in between. Germline CDR1 LGHNT, CDR2 FRNRAP. This CDR3 region has 14 residues.

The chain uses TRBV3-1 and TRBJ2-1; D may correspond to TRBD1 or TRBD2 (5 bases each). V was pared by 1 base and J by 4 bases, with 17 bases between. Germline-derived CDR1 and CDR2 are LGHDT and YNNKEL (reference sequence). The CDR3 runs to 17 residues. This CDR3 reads CASSQASGLVGYNEQFF. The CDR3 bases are TGTGCCAGCAGCCAAGCGTCGGGGCTAGTTGGTTACAATGAGCAGTTCTTC.

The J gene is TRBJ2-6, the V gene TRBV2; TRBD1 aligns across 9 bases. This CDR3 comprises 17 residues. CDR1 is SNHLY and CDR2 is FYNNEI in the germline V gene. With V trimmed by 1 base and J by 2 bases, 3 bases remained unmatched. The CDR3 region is CASSEGTGDPGANVLTF. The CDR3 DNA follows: TGTGCCAGCAGTGAAGGGACAGGGGACCCTGGGGCCAACGTCCTGACTTTC. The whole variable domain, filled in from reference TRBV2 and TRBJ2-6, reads EPEVTQTPSHQVTQMGQEVILRCVPISNHLYFYWYRQILGQKVEFLVSFYNNEISEKSEIFDDQFSVERPDGSNFTLKIRSTKLEDSAMYFCASSEGTGDPGANVLTFGAGSRLTVL.

The chain's CDR3 is CASSFTDSRTGELFF. The CDR3, as DNA: TGTGCCAGCAGCTTCACCGACTCGAGGACCGGGGAGCTGTTTTTT. J is TRBJ2-2 and V is TRBV7-2, with D hard to call. Germline V gene sequence: CDR1 SGHTA, CDR2 FQGNSA. V was pared by 3 bases and J by 5 bases, with 13 bases between. This CDR3 is 15 amino acids long.

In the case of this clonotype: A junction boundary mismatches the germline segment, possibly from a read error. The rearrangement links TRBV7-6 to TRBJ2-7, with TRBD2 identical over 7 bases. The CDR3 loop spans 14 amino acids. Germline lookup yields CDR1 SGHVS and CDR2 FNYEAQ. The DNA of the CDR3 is TGTGCCAGCAGCCTGGCTAGCGGCTCCTACAAGCAGTACTTC. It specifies CASSLASGSYKQYF.

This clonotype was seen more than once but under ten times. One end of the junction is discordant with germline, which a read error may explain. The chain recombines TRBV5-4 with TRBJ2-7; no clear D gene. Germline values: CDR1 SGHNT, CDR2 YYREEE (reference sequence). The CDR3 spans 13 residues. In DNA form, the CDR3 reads TGTGTCAGCAGCCCCGACCCTTCCTACGAGCAGTACTTC. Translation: CVSSPDPSYEQYF.

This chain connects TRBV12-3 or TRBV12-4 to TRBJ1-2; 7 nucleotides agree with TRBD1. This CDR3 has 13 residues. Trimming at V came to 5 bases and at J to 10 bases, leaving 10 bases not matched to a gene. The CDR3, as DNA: TGTGCCAGCAGTGCTCAGGGGGGCGCGGACTACACCTTC. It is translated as CASSAQGGADYTF.

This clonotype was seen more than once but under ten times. The CDR3: CASSSPRDTSSYNEQYF. The CDR3 DNA reads TGTGCCAGCAGCTCGCCCAGGGATACAAGCTCCTACAATGAGCAGTACTTC. This rearrangement joins TRBV7-2 to TRBJ2-1, with a possible D match to TRBD1 (5 bases). TRBJ2-7 explains the end of the DNA better; the J call may be wrong. CDR3 length: 17 residues. Per the germline V gene, CDR1 is SGHTA and CDR2 is FQGNSA.